Here is one TCR beta chain with its context. V was shortened by 8 bases and J by 11 bases, with 22 bases between the two germline ends. The CDR3 is 14 amino acids. This sample was included in a study of T-cell reconstitution after alpha-beta-depleted transplantation in children. Preparing the TCRbeta library involved the use of unique molecular identifiers. Using its own MiXCR run on the PCR reads, TCRdb lists one record per CDR3 protein. The table records about 110,000 distinct CDR3 sequences, under 25% of them present only once. Sequenced material: PBMCs, mostly from graft donor cells, taken 180 days after TCRalphabeta/CD19-depleted stem cell transplant. The origin of this receptor is a male patient between 2 and 9 years old who had a stem cell transplant for chronic granulomatous disease, so the T cells may come from the graft donor. The chain carries TRBV12-3 or TRBV12-4 and TRBJ1-5; D is unresolved. The DNA for the CDR3 is TGTGCCAGCCTTGGAGCAGGTGAGCTTGGGTCCCAGCATTTT. This gives the protein CASLGAGELGSQHF.